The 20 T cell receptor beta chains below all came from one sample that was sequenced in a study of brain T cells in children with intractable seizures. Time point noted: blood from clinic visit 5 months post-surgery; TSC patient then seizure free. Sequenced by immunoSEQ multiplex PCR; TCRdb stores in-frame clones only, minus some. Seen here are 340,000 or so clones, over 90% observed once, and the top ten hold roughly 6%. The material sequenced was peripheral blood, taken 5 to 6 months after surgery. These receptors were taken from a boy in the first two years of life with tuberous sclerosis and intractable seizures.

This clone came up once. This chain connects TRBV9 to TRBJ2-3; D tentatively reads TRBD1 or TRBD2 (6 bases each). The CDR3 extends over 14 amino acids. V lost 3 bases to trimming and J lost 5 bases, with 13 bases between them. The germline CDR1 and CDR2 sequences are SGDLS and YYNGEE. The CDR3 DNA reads TGTGCCAGCAGCGCCGAGGGGGGAGGAGATACGCAGTATTTT. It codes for CASSAEGGGDTQYF.

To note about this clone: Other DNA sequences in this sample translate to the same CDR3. The CDR3 reads CASSTGTGDYEQYF. The CDR3 nucleotides are TGTGCCAGTAGTACCGGGACAGGGGACTACGAGCAGTACTTC. The genes are TRBV19 and TRBJ2-7; 10 nucleotides match TRBD1. The junction had 3 bases not matched to a gene; V was cut back by 4 bases and J by 3 bases. The CDR3 is 14 amino acids. Looked up from germline, CDR1 is LNHDA and CDR2 is SQIVND (reference sequence). Filled out from reference TRBV19 and TRBJ2-7, the complete variable domain reads DGGITQSPKYLFRKEGQNVTLSCEQNLNHDAMYWYRQDPGQGLRLIYYSQIVNDFQKGDIAEGYSVSREKKESFPLTVTSAQKNPTAFYLCASSTGTGDYEQYFGPGTRLTVT.

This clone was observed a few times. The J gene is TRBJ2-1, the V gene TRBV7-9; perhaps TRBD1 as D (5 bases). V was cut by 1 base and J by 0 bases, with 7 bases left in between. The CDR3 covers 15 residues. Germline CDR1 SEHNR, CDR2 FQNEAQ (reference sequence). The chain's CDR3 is CASSLVTGSYNEQFF. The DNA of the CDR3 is TGTGCCAGCAGCTTAGTAACAGGCTCCTACAATGAGCAGTTCTTC. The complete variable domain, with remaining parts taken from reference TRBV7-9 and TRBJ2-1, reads DTGVSQNPRHKITKRGQNVTFRCDPISEHNRLYWYRQTLGQGPEFLTYFQNEAQLEKSRLLSDRFSAERPKGSFSTLEIQRTEQGDSAMYLCASSLVTGSYNEQFFGPGTRLTVL.

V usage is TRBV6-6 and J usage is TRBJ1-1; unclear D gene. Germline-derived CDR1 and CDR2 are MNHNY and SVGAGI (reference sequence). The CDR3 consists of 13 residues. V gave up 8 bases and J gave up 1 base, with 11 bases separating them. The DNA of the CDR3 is TGTGCCAGCTCTAAACCGTCGAACACTGAAGCTTTCTTT. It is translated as CASSKPSNTEAFF.

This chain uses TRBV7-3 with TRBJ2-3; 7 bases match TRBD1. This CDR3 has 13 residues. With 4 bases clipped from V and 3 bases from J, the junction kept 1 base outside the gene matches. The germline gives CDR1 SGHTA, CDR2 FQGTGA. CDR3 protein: CASSSTGTDTQYF. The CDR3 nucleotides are TGTGCCAGCAGCTCGACAGGGACAGATACGCAGTATTTT.

CDR3 residues: CASSEARGQGFDTQYF. The CDR3 bases are TGTGCCAGCAGTGAAGCGCGGGGACAGGGGTTTGATACGCAGTATTTT. The V and J genes are TRBV2 and TRBJ2-3, with 10 bases aligning to TRBD1. The CDR3 consists of 16 residues. The ends lost 0 bases at V and 6 bases at J; junction bases unmatched: 6. Looked up from germline, CDR1 is SNHLY and CDR2 is FYNNEI.

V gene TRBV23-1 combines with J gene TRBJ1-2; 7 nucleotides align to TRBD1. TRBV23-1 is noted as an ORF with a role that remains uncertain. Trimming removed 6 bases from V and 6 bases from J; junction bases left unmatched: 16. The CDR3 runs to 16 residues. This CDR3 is CASSLPTGRSMDGYTF. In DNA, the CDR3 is TGCGCCAGCAGCCTACCGACAGGGAGAAGCATGGATGGCTACACCTTC.

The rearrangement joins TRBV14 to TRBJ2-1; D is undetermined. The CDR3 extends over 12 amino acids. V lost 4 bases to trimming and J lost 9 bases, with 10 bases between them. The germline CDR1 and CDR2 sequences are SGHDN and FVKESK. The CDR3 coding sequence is TGTGCCAGCAGCCCAACACTGGGTGAGCAGTTCTTC. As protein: CASSPTLGEQFF.

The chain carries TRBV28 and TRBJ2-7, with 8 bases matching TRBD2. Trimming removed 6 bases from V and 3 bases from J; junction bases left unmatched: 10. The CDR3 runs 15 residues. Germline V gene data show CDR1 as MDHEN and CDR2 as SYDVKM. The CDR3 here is CASSDRGLDNYEQYF. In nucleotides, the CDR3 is TGTGCCAGCAGCGACCGGGGACTAGATAACTACGAGCAGTACTTC. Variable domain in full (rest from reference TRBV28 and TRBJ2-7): DVKVTQSSRYLVKRTGEKVFLECVQDMDHENMFWYRQDPGLGLRLIYFSYDVKMKEKGDIPEGYSVSREKKERFSLILESASTNQTSMYLCASSDRGLDNYEQYFGPGTRLTVT.

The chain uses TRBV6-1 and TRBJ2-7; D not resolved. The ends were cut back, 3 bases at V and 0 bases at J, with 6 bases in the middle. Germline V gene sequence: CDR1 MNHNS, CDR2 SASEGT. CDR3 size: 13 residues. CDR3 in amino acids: CASSETVSYEQYF. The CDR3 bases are TGTGCCAGCAGTGAGACCGTCTCCTACGAGCAGTACTTC.

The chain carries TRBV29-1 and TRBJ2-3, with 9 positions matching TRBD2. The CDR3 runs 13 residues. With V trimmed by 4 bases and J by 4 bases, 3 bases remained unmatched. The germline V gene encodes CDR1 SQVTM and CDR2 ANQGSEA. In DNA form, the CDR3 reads TGCAGCGTTGGGGCGGGGGGGGCAGATACGCAGTATTTT. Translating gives CSVGAGGADTQYF.

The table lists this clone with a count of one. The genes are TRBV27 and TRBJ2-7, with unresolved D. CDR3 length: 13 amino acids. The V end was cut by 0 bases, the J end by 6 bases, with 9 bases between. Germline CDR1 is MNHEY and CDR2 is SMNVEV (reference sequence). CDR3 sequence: CASSLSMGFEQYF. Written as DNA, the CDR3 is TGTGCCAGCAGTTTATCGATGGGCTTCGAGCAGTACTTC.

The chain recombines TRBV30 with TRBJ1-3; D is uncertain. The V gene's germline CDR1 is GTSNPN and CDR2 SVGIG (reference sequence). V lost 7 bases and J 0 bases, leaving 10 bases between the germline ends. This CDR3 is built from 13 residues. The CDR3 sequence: CAFASHSGNTIYF. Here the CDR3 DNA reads TGTGCCTTTGCTTCCCACTCTGGAAACACCATATATTTT.

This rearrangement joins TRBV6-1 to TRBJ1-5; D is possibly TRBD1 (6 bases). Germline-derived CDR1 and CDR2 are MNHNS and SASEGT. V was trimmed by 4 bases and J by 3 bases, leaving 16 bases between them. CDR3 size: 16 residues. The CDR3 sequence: CASSARSGVNNQPQHF. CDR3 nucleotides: TGTGCCAGCAGTGCCCGTTCAGGGGTGAACAATCAGCCCCAGCATTTT.

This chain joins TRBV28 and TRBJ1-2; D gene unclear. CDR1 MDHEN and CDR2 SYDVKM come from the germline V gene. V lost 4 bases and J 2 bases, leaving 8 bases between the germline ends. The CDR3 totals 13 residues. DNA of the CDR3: TGTGCCAGCAGTTCCGGAGGGAACTATGGCTACACCTTC. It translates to CASSSGGNYGYTF.

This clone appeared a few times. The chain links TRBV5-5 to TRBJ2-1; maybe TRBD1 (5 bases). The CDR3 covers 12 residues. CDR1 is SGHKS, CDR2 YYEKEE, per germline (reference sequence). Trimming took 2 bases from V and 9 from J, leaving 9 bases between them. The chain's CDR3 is CASSLGAVEQFF. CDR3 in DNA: TGTGCCAGCAGCTTAGGGGCAGTTGAGCAGTTCTTC.

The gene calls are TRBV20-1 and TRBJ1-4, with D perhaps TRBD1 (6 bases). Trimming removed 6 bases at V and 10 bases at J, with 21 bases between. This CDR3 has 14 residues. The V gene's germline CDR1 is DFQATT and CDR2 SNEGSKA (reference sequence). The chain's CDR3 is CSASNRDLYGKLFF. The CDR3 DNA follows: TGCAGTGCAAGTAACAGGGATCTATACGGAAAACTGTTTTTT.

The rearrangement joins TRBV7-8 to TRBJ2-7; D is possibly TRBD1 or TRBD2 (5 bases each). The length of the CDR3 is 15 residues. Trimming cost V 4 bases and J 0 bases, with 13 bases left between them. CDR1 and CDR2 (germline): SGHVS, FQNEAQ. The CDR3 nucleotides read TGTGCCAGCAGCTGGGGGATCACCCACTCCTACGAGCAGTACTTC. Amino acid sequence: CASSWGITHSYEQYF.

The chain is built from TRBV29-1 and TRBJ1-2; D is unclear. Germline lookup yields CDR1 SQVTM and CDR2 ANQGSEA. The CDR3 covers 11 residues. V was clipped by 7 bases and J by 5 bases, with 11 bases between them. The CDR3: CSAAVGYGYTF. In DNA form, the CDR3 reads TGCAGCGCCGCGGTGGGGTATGGCTACACCTTC.

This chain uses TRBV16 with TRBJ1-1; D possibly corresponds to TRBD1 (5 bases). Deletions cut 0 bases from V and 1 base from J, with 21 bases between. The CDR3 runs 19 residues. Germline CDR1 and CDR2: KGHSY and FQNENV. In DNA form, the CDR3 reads TGTGCCAGCAGCCAATCTATGCGGCAAACCCAGGGAGGGAACACTGAAGCTTTCTTT. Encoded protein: CASSQSMRQTQGGNTEAFF.